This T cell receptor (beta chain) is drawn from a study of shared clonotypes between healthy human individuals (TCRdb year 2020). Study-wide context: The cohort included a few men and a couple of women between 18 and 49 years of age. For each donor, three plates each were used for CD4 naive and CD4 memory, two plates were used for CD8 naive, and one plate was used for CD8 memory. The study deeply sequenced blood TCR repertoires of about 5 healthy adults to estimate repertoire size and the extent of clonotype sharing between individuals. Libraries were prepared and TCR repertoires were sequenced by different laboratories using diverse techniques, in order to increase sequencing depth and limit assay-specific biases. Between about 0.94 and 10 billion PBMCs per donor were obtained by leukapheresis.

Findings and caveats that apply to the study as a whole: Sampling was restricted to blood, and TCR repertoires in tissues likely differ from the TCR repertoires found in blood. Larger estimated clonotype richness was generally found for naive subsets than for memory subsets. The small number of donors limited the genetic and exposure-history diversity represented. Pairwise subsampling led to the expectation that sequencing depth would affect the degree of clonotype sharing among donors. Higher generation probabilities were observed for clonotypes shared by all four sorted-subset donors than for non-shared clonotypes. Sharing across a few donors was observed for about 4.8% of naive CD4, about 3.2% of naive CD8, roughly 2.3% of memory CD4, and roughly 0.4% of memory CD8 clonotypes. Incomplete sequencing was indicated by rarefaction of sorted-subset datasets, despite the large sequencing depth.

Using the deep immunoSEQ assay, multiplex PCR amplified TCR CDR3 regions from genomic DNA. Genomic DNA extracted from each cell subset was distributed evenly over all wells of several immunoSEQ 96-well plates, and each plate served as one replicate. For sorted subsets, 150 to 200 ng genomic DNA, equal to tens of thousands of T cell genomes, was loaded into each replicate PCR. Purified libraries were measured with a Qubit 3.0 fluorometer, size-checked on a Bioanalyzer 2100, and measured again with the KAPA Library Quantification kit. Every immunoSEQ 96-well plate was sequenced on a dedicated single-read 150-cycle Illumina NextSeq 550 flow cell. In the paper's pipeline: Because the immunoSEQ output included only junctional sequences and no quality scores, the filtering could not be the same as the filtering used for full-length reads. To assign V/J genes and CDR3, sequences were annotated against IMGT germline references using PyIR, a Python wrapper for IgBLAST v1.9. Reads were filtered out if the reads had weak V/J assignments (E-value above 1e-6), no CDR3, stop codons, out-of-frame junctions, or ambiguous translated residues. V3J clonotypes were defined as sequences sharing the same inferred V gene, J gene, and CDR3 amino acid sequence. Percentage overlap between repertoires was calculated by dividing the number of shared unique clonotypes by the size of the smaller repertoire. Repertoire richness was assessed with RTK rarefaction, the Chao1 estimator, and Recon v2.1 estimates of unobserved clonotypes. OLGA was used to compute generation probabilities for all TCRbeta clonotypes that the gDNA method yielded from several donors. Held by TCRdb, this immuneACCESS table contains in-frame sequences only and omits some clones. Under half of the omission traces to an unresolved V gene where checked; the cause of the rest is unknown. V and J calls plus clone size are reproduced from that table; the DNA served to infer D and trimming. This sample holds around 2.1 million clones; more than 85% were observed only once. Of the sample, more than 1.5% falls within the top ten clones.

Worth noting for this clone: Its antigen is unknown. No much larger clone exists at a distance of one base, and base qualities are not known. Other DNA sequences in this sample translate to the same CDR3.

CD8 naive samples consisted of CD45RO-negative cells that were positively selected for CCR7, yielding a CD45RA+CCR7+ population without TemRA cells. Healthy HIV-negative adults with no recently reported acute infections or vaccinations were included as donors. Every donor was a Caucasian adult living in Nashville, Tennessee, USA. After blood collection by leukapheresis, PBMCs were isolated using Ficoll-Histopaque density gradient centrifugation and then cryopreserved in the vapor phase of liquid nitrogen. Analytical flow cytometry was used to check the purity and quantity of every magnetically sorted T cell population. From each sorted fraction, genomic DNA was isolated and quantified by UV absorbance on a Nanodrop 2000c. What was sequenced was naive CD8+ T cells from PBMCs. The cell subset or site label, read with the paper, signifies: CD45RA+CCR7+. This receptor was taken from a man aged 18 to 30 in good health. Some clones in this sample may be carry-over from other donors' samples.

CDR3 protein: CASSSRDSSYEQYF. The DNA is as follows: TGTGCCAGTAGTAGCCGGGACTCTTCCTACGAGCAGTACTTC. In this chain, TRBV19 is recombined with TRBJ2-7, with TRBD2 perhaps the D gene, on 6 matching bases. V is pared back by 4 bases and J by 1 base, with 11 bases lying between the germline termini. Counted from cysteine to phenylalanine, this CDR3 has 14 amino acids. Only CDR3 DNA remains: 42 bases, in frame from the first base. CDR1 and CDR2 were assigned from the germline V gene (reference sequence) as LNHDA and SQIVND. The CDR3, completed at both ends by the reference TRBV19 and TRBJ2-7 genes, gives the full variable domain DGGITQSPKYLFRKEGQNVTLSCEQNLNHDAMYWYRQDPGQGLRLIYYSQIVNDFQKGDIAEGYSVSREKKESFPLTVTSAQKNPTAFYLCASSSRDSSYEQYFGPGTRLTVT.